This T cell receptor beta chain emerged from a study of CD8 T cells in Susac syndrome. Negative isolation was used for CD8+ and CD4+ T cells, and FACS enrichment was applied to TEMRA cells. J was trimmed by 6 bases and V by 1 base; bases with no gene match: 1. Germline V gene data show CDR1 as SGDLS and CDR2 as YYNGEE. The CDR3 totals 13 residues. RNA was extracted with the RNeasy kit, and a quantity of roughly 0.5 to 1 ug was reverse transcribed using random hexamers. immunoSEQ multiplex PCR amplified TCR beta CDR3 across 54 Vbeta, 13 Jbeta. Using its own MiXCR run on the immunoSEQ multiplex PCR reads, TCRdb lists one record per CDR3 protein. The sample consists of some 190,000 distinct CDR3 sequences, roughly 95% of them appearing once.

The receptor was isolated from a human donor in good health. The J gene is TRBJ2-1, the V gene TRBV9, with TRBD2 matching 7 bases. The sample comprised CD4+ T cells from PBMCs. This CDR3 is CASSVIAGNEQFF. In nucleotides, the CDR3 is TGTGCCAGCAGCGTAATAGCGGGCAATGAGCAGTTCTTC.